The present TCR beta chain was sequenced within a study of cytomegalovirus exposure and HLA in healthy donors. PCR primers comprised 60 Vbeta and 13 Jbeta primers. The method was immunoSEQ multiplex PCR; TCRdb's version includes in-frame clones alone and lacks a portion of them. The sample lists a few hundred thousand clones, roughly 90% occurring once. This clone was observed a single time. Input material: PBMCs. The sequence came from a woman between 18 and 29 years old in good health and CMV-seronegative.

Here the CDR3 DNA reads TGTGCCTGGAGTGAAAGCGGGAGAACGCAGTATTTT. Protein: CAWSESGRTQYF. The chain is built from TRBV30 and TRBJ2-3, with 8 nucleotides matching TRBD2. The CDR3 sequence is 12 residues long. Germline loops: CDR1 GTSNPN, CDR2 SVGIG (reference sequence). V gave up 1 base and J gave up 9 bases; unmatched junction bases: 3.